In its sample, the clone carrying this T cell receptor beta chain was seen once. The sample is drawn from a study of blood T cell repertoires in COVID-19. Study as a whole: Researchers got acute and convalescent COVID-19 samples from the United States, Italy and Spain. Nucleic acid was either cDNA or gDNA, and it came from T cells, B-cell-depleted T cells, or PBMCs.

As processed by the authors: Estimates of nucleated cell counts were drawn from the amplification of reference gene primers. Clones were read by immunoSEQ multiplex PCR, and TCRdb kept only the in-frame ones, dropping some. Clone size and the V and J calls come from that table; the DNA yielded D and trimming. The sample consists of about 140,000 clones, roughly four fifths of them appearing once. The V end lost 1 base, the J end lost 5 bases, and 17 bases lay between the germline ends. CDR1 LNHNV and CDR2 YYDKDF come from the germline V gene (reference sequence). This CDR3 contains 17 residues. This chain uses TRBV15 with TRBJ1-4, with D uncertain. Sequencing was performed on peripheral blood. This sequence originates from a human donor in a cohort sampled during active COVID-19. The CDR3 protein is CATSRAHDTRFNEKLFF. As DNA, the CDR3 is TGTGCCACCAGCAGAGCCCATGACACGCGTTTCAATGAAAAACTGTTTTTT.